The following is a TCR beta chain sequence with its context. In the original processing: Reference gene primer amplification in the assay estimated nucleated cell counts. Assay: immunoSEQ multiplex PCR; the TCRdb copy retains only in-frame clones and omits some. D and trimming were read from the DNA, whereas the V and J calls and clone size are those reported in that table. The data contain 350,000 to 400,000 clones, roughly 89% of them singletons. Resolution of symptoms, clearance, or two negative PCRs was present in recovered Cohort 3 donors. This specimen belongs to a study of blood T cell repertoires in COVID-19. Sequenced: PBMCs or T cells enriched from blood (not recorded which). The origin of this receptor is a woman aged 25-40 years who had recovered from COVID-19.

CDR3 nucleotide sequence: TGCGCCAGCAGCTTATCCCCGACGGGGGATTGGGTGACCACTGAAGCTTTCTTT. Protein: CASSLSPTGDWVTTEAFF. V is TRBV4-1 and J is TRBJ1-1; D might be TRBD1 (5 bases). V gave up 5 bases and J gave up 4 bases, with 26 bases separating them. Germline assignment: CDR1 MGHRA and CDR2 YSYEKL. The CDR3 consists of 18 residues.